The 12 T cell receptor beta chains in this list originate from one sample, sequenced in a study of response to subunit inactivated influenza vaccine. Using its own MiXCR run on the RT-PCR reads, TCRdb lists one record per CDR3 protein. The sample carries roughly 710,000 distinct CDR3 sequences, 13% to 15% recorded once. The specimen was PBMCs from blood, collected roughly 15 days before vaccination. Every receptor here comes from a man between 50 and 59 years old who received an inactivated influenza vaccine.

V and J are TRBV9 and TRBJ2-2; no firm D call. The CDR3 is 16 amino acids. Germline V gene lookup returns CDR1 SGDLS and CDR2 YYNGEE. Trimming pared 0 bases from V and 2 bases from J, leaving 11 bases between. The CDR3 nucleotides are TGTGCCAGCAGCGTAGGCCAGAATCGCAACACCGGGGAGCTGTTTTTT. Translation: CASSVGQNRNTGELFF.

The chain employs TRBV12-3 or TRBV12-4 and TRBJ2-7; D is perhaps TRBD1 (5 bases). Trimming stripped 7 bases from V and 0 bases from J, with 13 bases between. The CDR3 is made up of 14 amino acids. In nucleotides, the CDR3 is TGTGCCAGCAATAGGGGAACACGCTCCTACGAGCAGTACTTC. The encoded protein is CASNRGTRSYEQYF.

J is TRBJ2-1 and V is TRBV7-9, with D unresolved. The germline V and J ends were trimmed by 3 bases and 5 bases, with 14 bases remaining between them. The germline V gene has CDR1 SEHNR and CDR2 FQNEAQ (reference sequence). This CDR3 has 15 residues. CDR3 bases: TGTGCCAGCAGCTTCCAGTCTGCCCGGGACAATGAGCAGTTCTTC. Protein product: CASSFQSARDNEQFF.

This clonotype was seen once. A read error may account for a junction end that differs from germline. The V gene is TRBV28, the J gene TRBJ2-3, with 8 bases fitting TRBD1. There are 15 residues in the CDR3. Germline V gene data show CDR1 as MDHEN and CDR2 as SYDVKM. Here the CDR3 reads CASSLTGGWSETQYF. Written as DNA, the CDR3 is TGTGCCAGCAGTTTAACAGGGGGGTGGTCAGAGACGCAGTATTTT.

In nucleotides, the CDR3 is TGTGCCAGTTCAGGGTTGCAATACAATGAGCAGTTCTTC. Amino acid sequence: CASSGLQYNEQFF. The chain has TRBV10-3 and TRBJ2-1; a possible D gene is TRBD1 (5 bases). V was cut by 10 bases and J by 4 bases, with 14 bases left in between. The germline V gene has CDR1 ENHRY and CDR2 SYGVKD. The CDR3 extends over 13 amino acids.

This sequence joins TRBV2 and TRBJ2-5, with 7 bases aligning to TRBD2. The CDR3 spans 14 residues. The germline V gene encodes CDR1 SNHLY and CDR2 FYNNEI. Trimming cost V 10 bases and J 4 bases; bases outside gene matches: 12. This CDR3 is CAITTSREGETQYF. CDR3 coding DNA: TGTGCCATAACGACTAGCCGCGAGGGAGAGACCCAGTACTTC.

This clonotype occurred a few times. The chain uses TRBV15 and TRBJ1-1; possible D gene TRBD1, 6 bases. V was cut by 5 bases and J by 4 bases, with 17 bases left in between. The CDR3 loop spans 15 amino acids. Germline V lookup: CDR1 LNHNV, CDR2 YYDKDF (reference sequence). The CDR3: CATSRRGGGFTEAFF. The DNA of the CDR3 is TGTGCCACCAGCCGGCGGGGGGGGGGCTTCACTGAAGCTTTCTTT.

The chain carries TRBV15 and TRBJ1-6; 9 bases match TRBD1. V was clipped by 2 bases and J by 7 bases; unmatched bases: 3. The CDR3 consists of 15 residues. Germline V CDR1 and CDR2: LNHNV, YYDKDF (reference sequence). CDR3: CATSRMGQGNSPLHF. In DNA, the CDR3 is TGTGCCACCAGCAGAATGGGACAGGGAAATTCACCCCTCCACTTT.

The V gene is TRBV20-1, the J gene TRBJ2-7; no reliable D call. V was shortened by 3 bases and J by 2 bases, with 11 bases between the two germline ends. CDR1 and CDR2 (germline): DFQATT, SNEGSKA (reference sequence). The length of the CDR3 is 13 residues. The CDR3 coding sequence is TGCAGTGCTAGCTCAAAGTCCACCTACGAGCAGTACTTC. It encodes CSASSKSTYEQYF.

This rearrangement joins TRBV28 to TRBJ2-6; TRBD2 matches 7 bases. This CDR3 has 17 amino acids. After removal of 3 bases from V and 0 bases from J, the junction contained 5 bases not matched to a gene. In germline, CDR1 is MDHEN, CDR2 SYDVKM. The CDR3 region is CASSFREGLSGANVLTF. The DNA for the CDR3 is TGTGCCAGCAGTTTCAGGGAGGGGCTCTCTGGGGCCAACGTCCTGACTTTC.

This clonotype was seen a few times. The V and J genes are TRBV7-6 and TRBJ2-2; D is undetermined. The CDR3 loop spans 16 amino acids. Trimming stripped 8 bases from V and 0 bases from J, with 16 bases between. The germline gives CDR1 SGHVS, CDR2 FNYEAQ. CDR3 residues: CASAAPGGSNTGELFF. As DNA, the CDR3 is TGTGCCAGCGCTGCCCCGGGCGGATCGAACACCGGGGAGCTGTTTTTT.

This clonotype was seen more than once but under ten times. Written as DNA, the CDR3 is TGTGCCAGCAGCCGACAGACAGGGGGCTATGAGACCCAGTACTTC. Residues: CASSRQTGGYETQYF. This rearrangement joins TRBV7-2 to TRBJ2-5; 10 bases fit TRBD1. The V gene's germline CDR1 is SGHTA and CDR2 FQGNSA. V lost 5 bases to trimming and J lost 5 bases; unmatched junction nucleotides: 8. The CDR3 spans 15 residues.